The sequence of this T cell receptor beta chain was determined in a study of T cells in Graves' hyperthyroidism and ophthalmopathy. PBMCs were sourced from approximately 10 ml fresh peripheral blood. This clonotype was observed many times. The CDR3 sequence is 12 residues long. The trim removed 10 bases at V and 3 bases at J, leaving 5 bases unmatched. The germline gives CDR1 SGHAT, CDR2 FQNNGV. RNA transcripts were the template for amplifying TCR beta CDR3 regions. Using the HTBI primer set, a first-round RT-PCR was run on the TCR CDR3. TCRdb ran MiXCR on the multiplex PCR reads and lists one entry per CDR3 protein. The data show 500,000 to 650,000 distinct CDR3 sequences, about a sixth seen once.

The TCR comes from a young woman with Graves' ophthalmopathy. Input material: blood. This chain connects TRBV11-2 to TRBJ1-1; TRBD1 aligns across 7 bases. The DNA for the CDR3 is TGTGCCACGGACAGGTACTACACTGAAGCTTTCTTT. Amino acids: CATDRYYTEAFF.